This T cell receptor (beta chain) came from a study of siplizumab effects on memory and regulatory T cells (dated by TCRdb to the late 2010s). Turning to the overall study: The effect of the anti-CD2 antibody siplizumab on alloreactive T-cell subsets was examined in allogeneic mixed lymphocyte reactions constructed from human PBMCs.

The library was made by the immunoSEQ multiplex PCR assay. The deep sequencing platform assayed around 10^5 TCR templates per sample. Genomic DNA extracted from sorted T cells was used for TCRbeta CDR3 sequencing. The study's own analysis went as follows. The R programming language was used for clonal analysis of the TCRbeta CDR3 data. Comparing unstimulated samples against CFSE-low samples taken after the reaction was how alloreactive CD4+ and CD8+ clones were defined. Regulatory or non-regulatory origin was assigned to alloreactive CD4+ clones by matching of sequences to sorted unstimulated Treg and non-Treg repertoires. In TCRdb, the immuneACCESS table is reduced to in-frame sequences with V and J assigned. These tables do not hold every clone; where another copy was compared, an unresolved V gene accounts for under half, and the others remain unexplained. V, J and clone size were drawn from that table, and D and trimming were deduced from the DNA. The table for this sample lists tens of thousands of clones; 90% to 97% of them were counted only once. More than 0.075% of the sample goes to the ten largest clones.

Unstimulated CD4+ memory cells were also sequenced in three donor pairs, together with CD4+ naive, CD8+ TEMRA, CD8+ naive and CD8+ effector memory subsets. Sorted unstimulated T cells and proliferating T cells recovered from mixed lymphocyte reactions underwent TCRbeta CDR3 sequencing. Fresh whole blood from 9 to 11 HLA-typed healthy donors was used as the source from which PBMCs were isolated. Comment on this clone: Which antigen it targets is not known. Base-call qualities are not available, and no considerably larger clone is one nucleotide away.

The investigation overall reported the following: Compared with memory T cells, unstimulated naive T cells appeared more diverse, and naive cells seemed to make a substantial contribution to the alloresponse. Roughly 75-97% of proliferating CD4+ or CD8+ clones could not be assigned a naive or memory phenotype. The suppressive function of proliferating Tregs from siplizumab cultures was not functionally confirmed. Because sequences at frequencies below about 10^-5 were poorly captured, only a minor fraction of alloreactive clones could be mapped back to unstimulated subsets. Siplizumab significantly reduced the cumulative frequency of alloreactive sequences traceable to unstimulated CD4+ memory T cells. Of the alloreactive CD4+ clones that could be mapped, the Treg-derived share averaged approximately 69% with siplizumab compared with under 30% in control reactions.

The receptor was derived from a human donor in good health. The sample taken for sequencing was naive CD8+ T cells sorted from blood. The sample's cell subset or site label, decoded: unstimulated naive T cells.

The CDR3 in this case is CASSNGETAPPLHF. The base sequence is TGTGCCAGCAGTAACGGGGAGACCGCCCCACCCCTCCACTTT. The V and J genes are TRBV6-5 and TRBJ1-6; a confident D gene designation cannot be given. Deletion took 5 bases off V and 11 bases off J, with a span of 16 bases between the germline ends. According to the germline V gene, CDR1 reads MNHEY and CDR2 reads SVGAGI. The CDR3, cysteine through phenylalanine, is 14 amino acids long. The entry retains the CDR3 DNA only, 42 bases that are in frame from base 1.